This T cell receptor (beta chain) was observed in a study of T cell repertoires in cytomegalovirus infection. General study findings and limits: Identification of carriers of CMV plus the relevant HLA was performed using cumulative public TCR beta family frequency. Predominance within the ex vivo response was attributable to HLA-C-restricted CMV-specific TCR beta clonotypes.

Remarks on this clonotype: Antigen: not known.

A single record per CDR3 protein comes from TCRdb applying MiXCR to the reads. The data show approximately 190,000 distinct CDR3 sequences, roughly 9.8% seen once. This receptor was identified in a human donor in good health (CMV status not recorded). Some clones in this sample may be carry-over from other donors' samples. Sequenced material: PBMCs.

CDR3 sequence: CASSLWGQGLGANVLTF. The CDR3 coding sequence is TGTGCCAGCAGCTTATGGGGACAGGGGCTTGGGGCCAACGTCCTGACTTTC. The J gene is TRBJ2-6, the V gene TRBV7-4; TRBD1 matches at 10 bases. V lost 2 bases to trimming and J lost 3 bases; unmatched junction nucleotides: 4. The CDR3 covers 17 residues. From germline, CDR1 is SGHVT and CDR2 SQSDAQ.